The sequence of this T cell receptor (beta chain) was determined in a study of CD8 T cells in ankylosing spondylitis. Study results and limitations: Blood from ankylosing spondylitis patients appeared to carry a characteristic roughly 8-variant TCR beta motif. Significant enrichment of disease-linked clones was reportedly seen in matched ankylosing spondylitis synovial fluid.

This CDR3 contains 15 residues. Trimming took 3 bases from V and 7 from J, leaving 18 bases between them. Looked up from germline, CDR1 is MGHRA and CDR2 is YSYEKL. A single record per CDR3 protein comes from TCRdb applying MiXCR to the 5' RACE reads. The sample records about 480,000 distinct CDR3 sequences, 17% being singletons. This clonotype was counted ten times or more. Antigen: not known. The TCR originated in a male donor with ankylosing spondylitis. The sequencing input was blood, either unsorted or a sorted T cell fraction (not recorded which). V is TRBV4-1 and J is TRBJ1-2; no clear D gene. CDR3 loop: CASSQPGSKLRGYTF. The CDR3 DNA sequence: TGCGCCAGCAGCCAGCCTGGCTCCAAGCTTCGTGGCTACACCTTC.